The entry below describes one TCR beta chain. This receptor's antigen is unknown. Nothing much larger sits one base from this clone, and base qualities are not available. The data originate from a study of blood T cell repertoires in COVID-19 (dated by TCRdb to about 2020). At the level of the whole study: The collaborator samples originated in the United States, Italy and Spain and spanned the acute and convalescent phases of COVID-19. The prospective study material was composed of cDNA or gDNA derived from T cells, B-cell-depleted T cells, or PBMCs. Subjects who had been exposed to COVID-19, were actively infected with it, or had recovered from it provided the deeply sampled blood TCRbeta repertoires that made up the dataset. The repertoires were made available in a free public database intended to serve as a resource for research on the immune response to SARS-CoV-2. The samples were drawn from the first 160 participants of the ongoing ImmuneRACE study and from over a thousand subjects provided by 6 global collaborators. Nearly every sample came with metadata listing a de-identified subject ID, COVID-19 status, age in years and sex. HLA class I and class II types, where available, came from metadata supplied by the sample provider rather than from assay-based typing. On the study overall, not on this receptor specifically: Clinical and demographic metadata were provided uncurated, with the amount varying by source and participant.

TCRbeta CDR3 regions were amplified from genomic DNA by means of the immunoSEQ Assay, a bias-controlled multiplex PCR. Turning to the authors' computational methods: The number of nucleated cells in each sample was estimated by amplification of reference gene primers within the assay. To quantify the absolute abundance of each unique TCRbeta CDR3 rearrangement, sequence reads were collapsed and filtered. For each sample, productive Simpson clonality was calculated as the square root of Simpson's diversity index across productive rearrangements. TCRdb holds this immuneACCESS table with in-frame rearrangements only. Some clones are missing; in checked studies, unresolved V genes explain under half, and the rest has no known cause. The V and J calls and clone size come from that table; D and trimming were worked out from the DNA. In all, the sample holds 200,000 to 250,000 clones, and roughly 80% of those were seen once. In total, the top ten clones hold 6% to 9.5% of the sample.

Trimmed from V: 5 bases; trimmed from J: 7 bases; junction bases lacking a gene match: 10. Based on the germline V gene, the CDR1 and CDR2 sequences are MDHEN and SYDVKM. From the cysteine up to the phenylalanine, the CDR3 has a length of 14 residues. The sequence is cut down to CDR3 DNA, 42 bases in frame from base 1. Whole blood was collected in K2EDTA tubes by collaborating institutions according to the institutions' own protocols. Collaborator samples were shipped for TCRbeta analysis as frozen whole blood, isolated PBMCs, or DNA extracted from either sample type. The sequence is built from TRBV28 and TRBJ1-2, and 7 junction bases match TRBD1. Sequenced: peripheral blood. The receptor was isolated from a woman between 50 and 59 years old with acute or convalescent COVID-19. The bases are TGTGCCAGCAGTGGACAGGCTCCATTCGTTGGCTACACCTTC. It is translated as CASSGQAPFVGYTF.